Each of the 4 T cell receptor beta chains below was sequenced from the same sample in a study of T cell responses to AZD1222 COVID-19 vaccine. Generated by immunoSEQ multiplex PCR, the TCRdb table keeps only in-frame clones and is missing some. This repertoire shows about 130,000 clones, around 94% found once; its top ten account for around 7%. Sample: peripheral blood, taken on day 0 of AZD1222 vaccination. The receptor set was obtained from an adult in good health.

The sample holds one count of this clone. CDR3 amino acids: CASATRGGTEAFF. The CDR3 coding sequence is TGCGCCAGCGCCACCCGGGGGGGAACTGAAGCTTTCTTT. The chain uses TRBV5-1 and TRBJ1-1, with a tentative D call TRBD1 (5 bases). The CDR3 has 13 residues. V gave up 7 bases and J gave up 5 bases, with 15 bases separating them. Germline V gene lookup returns CDR1 SGHRS and CDR2 YFSETQ.

V usage is TRBV7-8 and J usage is TRBJ1-1; D not certain. This CDR3 has 11 residues. The V end lost 5 bases, the J end lost 0 bases, and 1 base lay between the germline ends. Germline V gene sequence: CDR1 SGHVS, CDR2 FQNEAQ. CDR3 sequence: CASSLNTEAFF. The CDR3 DNA is TGTGCCAGCAGCCTGAACACTGAAGCTTTCTTT.

The chain combines TRBV19 with TRBJ2-2; D gene unclear. The germline gives CDR1 LNHDA, CDR2 SQIVND (reference sequence). The CDR3 is 11 amino acids. V lost 4 bases, J lost 3 bases, and 0 bases lay in between. DNA for the CDR3: TGTGCCAGTAGTAACACCGGGGAGCTGTTTTTT. It is translated as CASSNTGELFF.

The chain couples TRBV28 to TRBJ2-3, with a tentative D call TRBD1 (5 bases). Trimming cost V 2 bases and J 2 bases, with 11 bases left between them. CDR1 is MDHEN and CDR2 is SYDVKM in the germline V gene. The CDR3 runs 15 residues. The CDR3 here is CASSLVRALTDTQYF. As DNA, the CDR3 is TGTGCCAGCAGTTTAGTCAGGGCCCTCACAGATACGCAGTATTTT.